These 26 T cell receptor beta chains were sequenced from one sample in a study of OX40 agonist ivuxolimab in advanced cancers. TCRdb's copy holds only in-frame clones and misses some; the assay was immunoSEQ multiplex PCR. The repertoire holds over 35,000 clones, with 85% to 90% as singletons. The material was CD4+ or CD8+ T cells sorted from blood, obtained in a trial of the OX40 agonist ivuxolimab. These receptors all come from an adult with an advanced solid tumor such as melanoma, head and neck, liver or kidney cancer.

The genes are TRBV10-3 and TRBJ2-7, with 7 bases lining up with TRBD1. Germline trimming cut 6 bases from V and 4 bases from J; bases unmatched to any gene: 6. CDR3 length: 13 residues. Germline assignment: CDR1 ENHRY and CDR2 SYGVKD. DNA of the CDR3: TGTGCCATCAGACCACGACAGGGATACGAGCAGTACGTC. Its protein product is CAIRPRQGYEQYV.

This clone was seen at least ten times. This CDR3 is CAWSVGVGQGAYEQYF. CDR3 coding DNA: TGTGCCTGGAGTGTGGGCGTCGGACAGGGGGCCTACGAGCAGTACTTC. V gene TRBV30 combines with J gene TRBJ2-7; TRBD1 aligns across 10 bases. From germline, CDR1 is GTSNPN and CDR2 SVGIG (reference sequence). CDR3 length: 16 residues. The V segment lost 0 bases and the J segment 2 bases; nucleotides outside the gene matches: 7.

V and J are TRBV6-1 and TRBJ1-1, with D unclear. This CDR3 spans 11 amino acids. The V gene lost 5 bases and the J gene lost 6 bases, with 7 bases spanning the gap. CDR1 and CDR2 (germline): MNHNS, SASEGT. The CDR3: CASSFEAEAFF. The DNA of the CDR3 is TGTGCCAGCAGTTTTGAGGCTGAAGCTTTCTTT.

This clone was seen a single time. The chain is built from TRBV7-2 and TRBJ2-5; a weak D match, TRBD1 (6 bases). This CDR3 contains 16 residues. Trimming left V 2 bases short and J 1 base short, with 14 bases between. Germline loops: CDR1 SGHTA, CDR2 FQGNSA. The CDR3 DNA sequence: TGTGCCAGCAGCTTACCAATCACAGGGTTCCAAGAGACCCAGTACTTC. Translating gives CASSLPITGFQETQYF.

The chain carries TRBV4-1 and TRBJ2-1; TRBD2 might be the D (5 bases). V shed 3 bases and J shed 6 bases, with 12 bases lying between them. CDR1 MGHRA and CDR2 YSYEKL come from the germline V gene. This CDR3 has 14 amino acids. This CDR3 is CASSHGERLNEQFF. The CDR3 nucleotides read TGCGCCAGCAGCCACGGAGAGCGGCTCAATGAGCAGTTCTTC.

The genes are TRBV30 and TRBJ1-2; D is possibly TRBD1 (6 bases). Germline-derived CDR1 and CDR2 are GTSNPN and SVGIG (reference sequence). V was clipped by 3 bases and J by 2 bases, with 13 bases between them. The CDR3 sequence is 14 residues long. The chain's CDR3 is CAWSLRGPNYGYTF. DNA of the CDR3: TGTGCCTGGAGCCTCAGGGGCCCCAACTATGGCTACACCTTC.

The genes are TRBV28 and TRBJ2-1, with 12 positions matching TRBD2. Germline CDR1 reads MDHEN; CDR2 reads SYDVKM. This CDR3 is built from 19 residues. The J segment lost 3 bases and the V segment lost 5 bases, leaving 14 bases of the junction unmatched. The CDR3 DNA sequence: TGTGCCAGCAGTCTTCCACTAGCGGGGGGTCCGTCGGACTACAATGAGCAGTTCTTC. Translated: CASSLPLAGGPSDYNEQFF.

The rearrangement links TRBV27 to TRBJ2-7; 9 positions match TRBD2. Per germline, CDR1 MNHEY and CDR2 SMNVEV (reference sequence). Germline trimming cut 5 bases from V and 3 bases from J; bases unmatched to any gene: 5. The CDR3 covers 14 residues. CDR3 sequence (DNA): TGTGCCAGCAGTCCCTCAGCGGGGGGCTACGAGCAGTACGTC. Residues: CASSPSAGGYEQYV.

The chain combines TRBV27 with TRBJ1-5; D ambiguous. Germline CDR1 reads MNHEY; CDR2 reads SMNVEV (reference sequence). This CDR3 has 16 amino acids. The V end lost 2 bases, the J end lost 2 bases, and 13 bases lay between the germline ends. Here the CDR3 DNA reads TGTGCCAGCAGTTTAGCCCCCCCTGGGGGCAATCAGCCCCAGCATTTT. It yields the protein CASSLAPPGGNQPQHF.

This chain links TRBV11-2 with TRBJ2-5, with 8 bases fitting TRBD1. This CDR3 spans 14 amino acids. The J segment lost 7 bases and the V segment lost 1 base, leaving 5 bases of the junction unmatched. Germline-derived CDR1 and CDR2 are SGHAT and FQNNGV. In DNA form, the CDR3 reads TGTGCCAGCAGCTTAGGTCAACAGGGGGGGACCCAGTACTTC. Protein product: CASSLGQQGGTQYF.

J is TRBJ1-1 and V is TRBV19; D is unclear. The CDR3 is 13 residues long. Germline V gives CDR1 LNHDA, CDR2 SQIVND (reference sequence). Trimming left V 2 bases short and J 3 bases short, with 7 bases between. The CDR3 DNA is TGTGCCAGTAGTATATCCCCGGACACTGAAGCTTTCTTT. Translating it yields CASSISPDTEAFF.

This sequence joins TRBV14 and TRBJ2-2; 10 bases match TRBD1. The germline V gene encodes CDR1 SGHDN and CDR2 FVKESK. Germline trimming cut 2 bases from V and 5 bases from J; bases unmatched to any gene: 5. The CDR3 is 16 amino acids. This CDR3 is CASSQTRDRGTGELFF. CDR3 nucleotide sequence: TGTGCCAGCAGCCAAACTCGGGACAGGGGAACCGGGGAGCTGTTTTTT. Full variable domain (outside the CDR3, taken from reference TRBV14 and TRBJ2-2): EAGVTQFPSHSVIEKGQTVTLRCDPISGHDNLYWYRRVMGKEIKFLLHFVKESKQDESGMPNNRFLAERTGGTYSTLKVQPAELEDSGVYFCASSQTRDRGTGELFFGEGSRLTVL.

V gene TRBV6-6 combines with J gene TRBJ2-7, with a possible D match to TRBD2 (5 bases). Trimming pared 6 bases from V and 3 bases from J, leaving 15 bases between. The CDR3 has 14 amino acids. Germline V gene data show CDR1 as MNHNY and CDR2 as SVGAGI (reference sequence). The CDR3 sequence: CASRPGSHYYEQYF. The CDR3 DNA sequence: TGTGCCAGCAGACCGGGAAGCCACTACTACGAGCAGTACTTC.

This clone was picked up a small number of times. V is TRBV6-1 and J is TRBJ1-1; maybe TRBD1 (6 bases). The CDR3 covers 13 residues. From germline, CDR1 is MNHNS and CDR2 SASEGT. V was trimmed by 5 bases and J by 4 bases, leaving 11 bases between them. DNA for the CDR3: TGTGCCAGCAGTTATAGGGGGGTCACTGAAGCTTTCTTT. Translation gives CASSYRGVTEAFF.

This chain links TRBV14 with TRBJ1-1; D gene uncertain. The V end lost 4 bases, the J end lost 0 bases, and 9 bases lay between the germline ends. The CDR3 covers 14 residues. In germline, CDR1 is SGHDN, CDR2 FVKESK. CDR3 sequence reads: CASSLTRVNTEAFF. CDR3 bases: TGTGCCAGCAGCCTGACACGTGTGAACACTGAAGCTTTCTTT.

This clone was found a few times. The chain carries TRBV5-6 and TRBJ1-1; 9 nucleotides align to TRBD1. V dropped 2 bases and J dropped 4; count of bases not matched to a gene: 6. The CDR3 extends over 15 amino acids. Looked up from germline, CDR1 is SGHDT and CDR2 is YYEEEE. The CDR3 spells CASSFGTGISTEAFF. Written as DNA, the CDR3 is TGTGCCAGCAGCTTCGGGACAGGGATTTCCACTGAAGCTTTCTTT.

The CDR3 spells CASSPLAGGTTDTQYF. The CDR3 nucleotides are TGTGCCAGCAGCCCCCTAGCGGGGGGTACCACAGATACGCAGTATTTT. V and J are TRBV9 and TRBJ2-3; 11 positions match TRBD2. The germline V gene encodes CDR1 SGDLS and CDR2 YYNGEE. CDR3 length: 16 amino acids. The junction had 6 bases not matched to a gene; V was cut back by 4 bases and J by 2 bases.

The V and J genes are TRBV28 and TRBJ2-7; D perhaps matches TRBD2 (5 bases). The germline gives CDR1 MDHEN, CDR2 SYDVKM. V lost 6 bases, J lost 2 bases, and 17 bases lay in between. This CDR3 contains 15 residues. CDR3 sequence reads: CASSPTGSLPYEQYV. CDR3 DNA sequence: TGTGCCAGCAGCCCCACGGGGTCTCTCCCCTACGAGCAGTACGTC.

This clone was recorded a few times. This chain connects TRBV11-2 to TRBJ2-3; 8 bases line up with TRBD2. This CDR3 has 16 residues. V gave up 8 bases and J gave up 4 bases; unmatched junction bases: 14. Germline values: CDR1 SGHAT, CDR2 FQNNGV. In DNA form, the CDR3 reads TGTGCCAGCCCCAACCCGGCGGGGGGTGTTGCAGATACGCAGTATTTT. It is translated as CASPNPAGGVADTQYF.

The gene calls are TRBV7-9 and TRBJ2-7, with 7 bases matching TRBD1. CDR3 length equals 14 residues. Germline CDR1 SEHNR, CDR2 FQNEAQ (reference sequence). The V segment lost 5 bases and the J segment 2 bases; nucleotides outside the gene matches: 6. The CDR3, as DNA: TGTGCCAGCAGCCCAAAGACAGGGCCCTACGAGCAGTACTTC. This encodes CASSPKTGPYEQYF.

The chain links TRBV5-4 to TRBJ2-1; 8 nucleotides match TRBD2. This CDR3 comprises 15 residues. V was pared by 2 bases and J by 7 bases, with 8 bases of the junction left unmatched. Germline values: CDR1 SGHNT, CDR2 YYREEE (reference sequence). The CDR3 DNA reads TGTGCCAGCAGCTTATCGGGGGGGGCAGTTAATGAGCAGTTCTTC. The encoded protein is CASSLSGGAVNEQFF.

In this sample, this clone is medium-sized. CDR3 protein: CASSSDRTGVTF. DNA for the CDR3: TGTGCCAGCAGCTCCGATAGGACAGGGGTCACCTTC. This chain joins TRBV9 and TRBJ1-2; TRBD1 matches 9 bases. CDR1 and CDR2 from the germline V gene are SGDLS and YYNGEE. V lost 4 bases and J lost 13; bases outside the gene matches: 8. The CDR3 runs 12 residues.

V gene TRBV5-1 combines with J gene TRBJ2-5; TRBD1 matches at 10 bases. In germline, CDR1 is SGHRS, CDR2 YFSETQ. The CDR3 contains 13 residues. V lost 5 bases, J lost 3 bases, and 1 base stayed unmatched. The chain's CDR3 is CASRGTGEETQYF. In DNA form, the CDR3 reads TGCGCCAGCAGGGGGACAGGGGAAGAGACCCAGTACTTC.

The chain is built from TRBV27 and TRBJ2-7; no definite D call. The ends were cut back, 8 bases at V and 3 bases at J, with 11 bases in the middle. The germline V gene encodes CDR1 MNHEY and CDR2 SMNVEV (reference sequence). The length of the CDR3 is 12 residues. CDR3 residues: CASLSGSYEQYV. CDR3 bases: TGTGCCAGCCTATCCGGAAGCTACGAGCAGTACGTC.

The V call is TRBV5-4, the J call TRBJ1-1, with D possibly matching TRBD1 (5 bases). The CDR3 spans 14 residues. Germline V gene data show CDR1 as SGHNT and CDR2 as YYREEE (reference sequence). With 3 bases removed from V and 1 base from J, the gap between germline ends came to 10 bases. The CDR3 region has the DNA TGTGCCAGCAGCTCATCGGGGGGGAACACTGAAGCTTTCTTT. Protein product: CASSSSGGNTEAFF.

V gene TRBV7-9 combines with J gene TRBJ2-5; 11 bases agree with TRBD2. V shed 2 bases, J shed 2 bases, and the junction held 1 base outside the gene matches. This CDR3 region has 15 residues. Germline V gives CDR1 SEHNR, CDR2 FQNEAQ (reference sequence). CDR3 sequence reads: CASSLTSGGQETQYF. For the CDR3, the DNA is TGTGCCAGCAGCTTAACTAGCGGGGGACAAGAGACCCAGTACTTC.